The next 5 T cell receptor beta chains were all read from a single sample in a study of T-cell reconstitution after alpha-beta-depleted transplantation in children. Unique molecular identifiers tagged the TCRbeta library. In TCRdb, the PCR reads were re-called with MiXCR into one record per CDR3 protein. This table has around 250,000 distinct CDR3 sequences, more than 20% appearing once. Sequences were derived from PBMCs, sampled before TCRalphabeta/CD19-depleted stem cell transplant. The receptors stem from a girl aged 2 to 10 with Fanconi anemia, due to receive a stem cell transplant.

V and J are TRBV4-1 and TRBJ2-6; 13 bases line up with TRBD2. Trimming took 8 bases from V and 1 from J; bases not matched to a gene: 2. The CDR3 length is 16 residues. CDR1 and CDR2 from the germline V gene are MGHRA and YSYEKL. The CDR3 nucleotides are TGCGCCAGCCGGGGACTAGCGGGATCTGGGGCCAACGTCCTGACTTTC. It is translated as CASRGLAGSGANVLTF.

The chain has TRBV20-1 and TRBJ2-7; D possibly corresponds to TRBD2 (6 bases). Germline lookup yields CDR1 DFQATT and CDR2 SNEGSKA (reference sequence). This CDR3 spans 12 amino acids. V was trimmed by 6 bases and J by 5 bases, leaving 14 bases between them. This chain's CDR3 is CSADQGGDEQYF. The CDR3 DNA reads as TGCAGTGCGGATCAGGGAGGAGACGAGCAGTACTTC.

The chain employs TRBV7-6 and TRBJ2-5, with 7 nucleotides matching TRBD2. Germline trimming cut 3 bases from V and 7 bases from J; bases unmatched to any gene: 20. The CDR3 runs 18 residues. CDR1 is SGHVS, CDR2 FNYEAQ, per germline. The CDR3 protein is CASSFQPSGGRGMGTQYF. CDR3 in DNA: TGTGCCAGCAGCTTCCAACCCAGCGGCGGGAGAGGGATGGGGACCCAGTACTTC.

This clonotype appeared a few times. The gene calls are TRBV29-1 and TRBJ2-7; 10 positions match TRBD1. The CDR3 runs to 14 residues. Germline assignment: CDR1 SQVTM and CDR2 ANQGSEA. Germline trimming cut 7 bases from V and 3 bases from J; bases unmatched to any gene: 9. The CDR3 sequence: CSAGRDRGFYEQYF. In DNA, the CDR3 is TGCAGCGCTGGTCGGGACAGGGGCTTCTACGAGCAGTACTTC.

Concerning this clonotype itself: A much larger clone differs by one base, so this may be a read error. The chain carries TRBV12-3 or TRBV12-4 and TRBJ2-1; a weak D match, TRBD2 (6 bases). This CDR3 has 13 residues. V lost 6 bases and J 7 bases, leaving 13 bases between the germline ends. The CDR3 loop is CASSFIAGNEQFF. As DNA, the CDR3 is TGTGCCAGCAGCTTTATCGCGGGAAATGAGCAGTTCTTC.